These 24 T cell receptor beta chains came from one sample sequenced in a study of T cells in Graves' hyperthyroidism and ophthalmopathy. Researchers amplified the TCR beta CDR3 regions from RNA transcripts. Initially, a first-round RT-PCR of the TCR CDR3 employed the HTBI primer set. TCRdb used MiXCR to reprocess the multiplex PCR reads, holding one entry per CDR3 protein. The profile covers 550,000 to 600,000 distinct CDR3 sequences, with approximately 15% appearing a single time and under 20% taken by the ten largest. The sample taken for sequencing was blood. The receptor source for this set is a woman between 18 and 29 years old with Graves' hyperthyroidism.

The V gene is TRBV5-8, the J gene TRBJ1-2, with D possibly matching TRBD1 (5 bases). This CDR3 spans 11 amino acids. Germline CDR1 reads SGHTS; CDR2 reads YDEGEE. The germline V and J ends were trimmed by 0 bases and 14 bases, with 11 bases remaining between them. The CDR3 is CASSLDGAGTF. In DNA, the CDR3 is TGTGCCAGCAGCTTGGACGGGGCAGGGACCTTC. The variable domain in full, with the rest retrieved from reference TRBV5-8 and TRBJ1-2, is EAGVTQSPTHLIKTRGQQATLRCSPISGHTSVYWYQQALGLGLQFLLWYDEGEERNRGNFPPRFSGRQFPNYSSELNVNALELEDSALYLCASSLDGAGTFGSGTRLTVV.

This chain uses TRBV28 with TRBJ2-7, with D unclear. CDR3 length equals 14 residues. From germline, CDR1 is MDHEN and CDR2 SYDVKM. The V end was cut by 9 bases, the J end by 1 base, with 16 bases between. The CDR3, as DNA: TGTGCCAGTAGTACCGAGACGGAATCCTACGAGCAGTACTTC. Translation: CASSTETESYEQYF.

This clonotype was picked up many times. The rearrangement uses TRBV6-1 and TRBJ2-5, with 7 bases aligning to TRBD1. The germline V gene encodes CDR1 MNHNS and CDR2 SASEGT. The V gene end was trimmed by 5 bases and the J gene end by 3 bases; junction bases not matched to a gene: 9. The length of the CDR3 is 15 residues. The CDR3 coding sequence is TGTGCCAGCAGTTCGCCGGGACAGCGGAAAGAGACCCAGTACTTC. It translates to CASSSPGQRKETQYF.

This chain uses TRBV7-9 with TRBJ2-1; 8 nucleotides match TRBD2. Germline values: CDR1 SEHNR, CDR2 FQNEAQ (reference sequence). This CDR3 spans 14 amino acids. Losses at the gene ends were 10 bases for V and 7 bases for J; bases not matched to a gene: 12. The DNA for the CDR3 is TGTGCCACGCGGGGGGCCATGCCTATTAATGAGCAGTTCTTC. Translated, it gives CATRGAMPINEQFF.

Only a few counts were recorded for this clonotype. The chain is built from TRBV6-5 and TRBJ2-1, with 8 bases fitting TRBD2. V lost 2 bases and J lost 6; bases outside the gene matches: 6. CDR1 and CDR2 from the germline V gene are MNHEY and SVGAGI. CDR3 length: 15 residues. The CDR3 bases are TGTGCCAGCAGTTACGCGGGAGGACCCTCCAATGAGCAGTTCTTC. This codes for CASSYAGGPSNEQFF.

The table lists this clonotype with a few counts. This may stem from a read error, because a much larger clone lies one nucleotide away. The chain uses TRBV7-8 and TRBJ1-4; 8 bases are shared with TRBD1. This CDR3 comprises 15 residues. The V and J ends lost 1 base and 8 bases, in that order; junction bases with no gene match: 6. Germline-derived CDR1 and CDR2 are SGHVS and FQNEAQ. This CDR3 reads CASSLGTGFREKLFF. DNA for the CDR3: TGTGCCAGCAGCTTAGGGACAGGGTTTAGGGAAAAACTGTTTTTT.

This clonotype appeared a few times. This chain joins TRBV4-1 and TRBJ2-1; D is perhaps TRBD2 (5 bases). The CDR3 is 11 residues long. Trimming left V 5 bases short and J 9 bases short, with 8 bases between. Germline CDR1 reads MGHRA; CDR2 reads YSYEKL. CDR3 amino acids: CASSYGIEQFF. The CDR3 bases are TGCGCCAGCAGCTACGGGATTGAGCAGTTCTTC.

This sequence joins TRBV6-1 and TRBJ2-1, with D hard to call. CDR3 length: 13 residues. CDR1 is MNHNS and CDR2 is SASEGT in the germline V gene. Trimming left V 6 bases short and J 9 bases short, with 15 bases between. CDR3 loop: CASSYLQGSEQFF. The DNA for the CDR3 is TGTGCCAGCAGCTACCTCCAAGGTTCTGAGCAGTTCTTC.

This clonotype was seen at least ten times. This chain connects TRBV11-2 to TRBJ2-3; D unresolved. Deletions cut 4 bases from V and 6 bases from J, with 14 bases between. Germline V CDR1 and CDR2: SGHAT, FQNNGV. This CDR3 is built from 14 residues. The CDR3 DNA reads TGTGCCAGCAGCTCTGGCCCGGATTTGGATACGCAGTATTTT. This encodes CASSSGPDLDTQYF.

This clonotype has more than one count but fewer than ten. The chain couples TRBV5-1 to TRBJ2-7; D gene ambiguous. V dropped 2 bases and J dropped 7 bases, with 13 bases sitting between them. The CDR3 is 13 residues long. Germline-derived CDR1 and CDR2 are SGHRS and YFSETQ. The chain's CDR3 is CASSFHLKPEQYF. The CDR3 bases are TGCGCCAGCAGCTTTCATCTCAAACCGGAGCAGTACTTC.

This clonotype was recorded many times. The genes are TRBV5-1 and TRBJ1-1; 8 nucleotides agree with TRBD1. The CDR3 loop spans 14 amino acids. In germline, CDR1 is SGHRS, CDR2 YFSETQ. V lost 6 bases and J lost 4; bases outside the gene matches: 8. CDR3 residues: CASTILTGGTEAFF. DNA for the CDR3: TGCGCCAGCACCATCCTAACAGGGGGCACTGAAGCTTTCTTT.

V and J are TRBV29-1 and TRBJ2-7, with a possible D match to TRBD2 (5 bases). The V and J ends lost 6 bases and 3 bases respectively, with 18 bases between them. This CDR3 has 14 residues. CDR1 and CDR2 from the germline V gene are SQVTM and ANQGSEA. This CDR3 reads CSVGYGVSGYEQYF. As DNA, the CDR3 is TGCAGCGTGGGGTACGGGGTCTCCGGCTACGAGCAGTACTTC.

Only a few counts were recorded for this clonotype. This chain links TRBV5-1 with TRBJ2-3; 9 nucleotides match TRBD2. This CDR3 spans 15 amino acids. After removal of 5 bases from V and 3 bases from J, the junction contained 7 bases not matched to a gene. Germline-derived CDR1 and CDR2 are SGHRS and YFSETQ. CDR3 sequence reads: CASRLAGEWTDTQYF. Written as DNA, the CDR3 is TGCGCCAGCAGGTTAGCGGGAGAATGGACAGATACGCAGTATTTT.

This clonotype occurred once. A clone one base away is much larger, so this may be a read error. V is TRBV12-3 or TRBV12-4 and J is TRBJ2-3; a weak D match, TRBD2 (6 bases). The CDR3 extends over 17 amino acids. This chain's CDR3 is CASSLGRRELSTDTQCF. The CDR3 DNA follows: TGTGCCAGCAGTTTGGGTAGGCGGGAACTGAGCACAGATACGCAGTGTTTT.

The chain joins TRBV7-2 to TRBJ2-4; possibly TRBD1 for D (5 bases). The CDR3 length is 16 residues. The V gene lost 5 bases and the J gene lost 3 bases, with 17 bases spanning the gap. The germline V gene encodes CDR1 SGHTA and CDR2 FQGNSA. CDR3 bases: TGTGCCAGCAGCCCTCTGGGGCCCCTAAGCAAAAACATTCAGTACTTC. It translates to CASSPLGPLSKNIQYF.

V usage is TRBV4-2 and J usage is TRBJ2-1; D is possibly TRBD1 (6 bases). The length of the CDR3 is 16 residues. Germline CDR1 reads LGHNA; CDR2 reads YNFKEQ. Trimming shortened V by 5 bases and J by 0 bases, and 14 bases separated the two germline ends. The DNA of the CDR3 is TGTGCCAGCAGCTATAGAACAGGGAGCTCCTACAATGAGCAGTTCTTC. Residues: CASSYRTGSSYNEQFF.

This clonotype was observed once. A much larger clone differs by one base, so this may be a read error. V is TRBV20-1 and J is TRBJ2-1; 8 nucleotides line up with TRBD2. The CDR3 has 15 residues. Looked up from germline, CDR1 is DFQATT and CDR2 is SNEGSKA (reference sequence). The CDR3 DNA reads TGCGGTGCTAGGGAAGCGGGAGCTTGGTCGGCTGAGCAGTTCTTC. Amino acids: CGAREAGAWSAEQFF.

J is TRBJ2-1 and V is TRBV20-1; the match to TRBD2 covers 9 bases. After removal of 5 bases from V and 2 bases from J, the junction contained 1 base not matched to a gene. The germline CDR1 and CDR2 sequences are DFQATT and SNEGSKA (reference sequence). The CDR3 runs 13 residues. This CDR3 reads CSAERGAYNEQFF. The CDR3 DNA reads TGCAGTGCTGAGCGGGGGGCCTACAATGAGCAGTTCTTC.

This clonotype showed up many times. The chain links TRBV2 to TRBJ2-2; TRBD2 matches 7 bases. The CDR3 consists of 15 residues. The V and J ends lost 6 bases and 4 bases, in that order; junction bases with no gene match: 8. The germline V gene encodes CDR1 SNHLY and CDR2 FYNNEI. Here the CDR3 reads CASSPGLGSTGELFF. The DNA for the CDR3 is TGTGCCAGCAGCCCCGGACTAGGTAGCACCGGGGAGCTGTTTTTT.

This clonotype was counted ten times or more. CDR3 protein: CASTLEGNTQYF. In DNA form, the CDR3 reads TGTGCCAGCACCTTAGAAGGGAATACGCAGTATTTT. The chain couples TRBV5-6 to TRBJ2-3; no firm D call. The germline gives CDR1 SGHDT, CDR2 YYEEEE. This CDR3 has 12 residues. The germline V and J ends were trimmed by 6 bases and 7 bases, with 12 bases remaining between them.

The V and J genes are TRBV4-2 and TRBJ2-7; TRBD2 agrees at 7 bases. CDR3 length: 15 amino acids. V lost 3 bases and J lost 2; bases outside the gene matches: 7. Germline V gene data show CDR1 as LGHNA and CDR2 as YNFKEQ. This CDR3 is CASSHDREATYEQYF. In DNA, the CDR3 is TGTGCCAGCAGCCATGATCGGGAGGCCACCTACGAGCAGTACTTC.

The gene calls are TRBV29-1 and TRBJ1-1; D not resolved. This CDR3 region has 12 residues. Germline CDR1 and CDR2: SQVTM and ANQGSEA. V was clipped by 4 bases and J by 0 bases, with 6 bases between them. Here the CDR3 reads CSVGDLNTEAFF. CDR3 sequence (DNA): TGCAGCGTTGGAGATTTGAACACTGAAGCTTTCTTT.

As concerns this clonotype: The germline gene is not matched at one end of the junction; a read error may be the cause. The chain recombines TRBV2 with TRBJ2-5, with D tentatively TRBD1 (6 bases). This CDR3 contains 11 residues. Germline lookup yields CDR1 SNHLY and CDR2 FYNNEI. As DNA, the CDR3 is TGTGCCAGCAGGGACCAGGGGTTTGGGGACTTC. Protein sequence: CASRDQGFGDF.

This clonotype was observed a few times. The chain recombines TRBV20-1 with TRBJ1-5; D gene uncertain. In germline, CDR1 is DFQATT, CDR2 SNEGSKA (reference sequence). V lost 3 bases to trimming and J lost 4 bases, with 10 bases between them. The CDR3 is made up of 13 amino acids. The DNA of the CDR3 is TGCAGTGCTAGGCCCCAGGCGAATCAGCCCCAGCATTTT. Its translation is CSARPQANQPQHF.